The entry below describes one T cell receptor beta chain. Original processing notes: Nucleated cell number was recorded as an estimate derived from reference gene primer amplification. The data were produced by immunoSEQ multiplex PCR, yet TCRdb's version contains in-frame clones alone and is incomplete. From that table come the V and J calls and clone size; the DNA was used to work out D and trimming. The sample shows some 95,000 clones, around 90% of them seen only once. The data derive from a study of blood T cell repertoires in COVID-19. Study details: Some COVID-19 samples were acute and others convalescent; all came from the United States, Italy and Spain.

The sequence was obtained from a human donor with active COVID-19. The donor label of this sample is uncertain. Specimen: peripheral blood.

The CDR3: CASSQRRGTDTQYF. The DNA for the CDR3 is TGTGCCAGCAGCCAGCGGCGGGGCACAGATACGCAGTATTTT. The chain joins TRBV3-1 (or the pseudogene TRBV3-2) to TRBJ2-3, with D possibly matching TRBD2 (5 bases). Germline V CDR1 and CDR2: LGHDT, YNNKEL (reference sequence). V shed 3 bases and J shed 1 base, with 8 bases lying between them. This CDR3 has 14 amino acids.